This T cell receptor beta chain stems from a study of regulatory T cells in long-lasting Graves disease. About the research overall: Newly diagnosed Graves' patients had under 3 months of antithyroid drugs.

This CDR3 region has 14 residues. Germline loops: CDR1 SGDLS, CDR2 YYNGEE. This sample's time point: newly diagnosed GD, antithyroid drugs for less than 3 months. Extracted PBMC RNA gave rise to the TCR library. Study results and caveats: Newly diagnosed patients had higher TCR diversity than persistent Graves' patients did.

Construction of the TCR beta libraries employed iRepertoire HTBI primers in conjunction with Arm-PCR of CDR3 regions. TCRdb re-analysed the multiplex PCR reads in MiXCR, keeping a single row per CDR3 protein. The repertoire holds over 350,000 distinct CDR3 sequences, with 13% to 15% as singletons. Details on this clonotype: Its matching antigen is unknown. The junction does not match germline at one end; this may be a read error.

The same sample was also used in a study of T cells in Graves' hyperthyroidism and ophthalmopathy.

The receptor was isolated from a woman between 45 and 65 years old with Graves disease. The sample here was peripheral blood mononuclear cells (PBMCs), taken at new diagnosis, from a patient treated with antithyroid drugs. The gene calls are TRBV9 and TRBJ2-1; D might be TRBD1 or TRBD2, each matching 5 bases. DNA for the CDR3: TGTGCCAGCAGCGAGGGGAGCTCCTACAATAAGCAGTTCTTC. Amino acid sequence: CASSEGSSYNKQFF.